This passage covers 21 T cell receptor beta chains from one sample sequenced in a study of cytomegalovirus exposure and HLA in healthy donors. The study ran its PCR with 60 Vbeta and 13 Jbeta primers. The method was immunoSEQ multiplex PCR; TCRdb's version includes in-frame clones alone and lacks a portion of them. Counted here are some 200,000 clones, over 60% occurring once; the ten biggest clones make up 15% to 19%. Sequencing was carried out using PBMCs. Receptors were obtained from a man aged 40-49 years in good health and CMV-seronegative.

This sequence joins TRBV28 and TRBJ2-7; 12 positions agree with TRBD2. The trim removed 5 bases at V and 4 bases at J, leaving 6 bases unmatched. The CDR3 is 15 residues long. Per germline, CDR1 MDHEN and CDR2 SYDVKM. CDR3 sequence: CASSPWTSGNYEQYF. For the CDR3, the DNA is TGTGCCAGCAGTCCGTGGACTAGCGGGAATTACGAGCAGTACTTC. The full variable domain, its missing parts supplied by reference TRBV28 and TRBJ2-7, is DVKVTQSSRYLVKRTGEKVFLECVQDMDHENMFWYRQDPGLGLRLIYFSYDVKMKEKGDIPEGYSVSREKKERFSLILESASTNQTSMYLCASSPWTSGNYEQYFGPGTRLTVT.

The gene calls are TRBV18 and TRBJ1-1, with D possibly matching TRBD1 (5 bases). Trimming cost V 5 bases and J 10 bases, with 23 bases left between them. Looked up from germline, CDR1 is KGHSH and CDR2 is LQKENI. The CDR3 covers 15 residues. The CDR3 DNA is TGTGCCAGCTCAGACAAGGCCAATGGGGCAGTCGGAGCTTTCTTT. This encodes CASSDKANGAVGAFF.

This clone was seen only a few times. The V and J genes are TRBV5-6 and TRBJ1-2, with 9 bases identical to TRBD1. The CDR3 has 15 amino acids. The V segment lost 5 bases and the J segment 7 bases; nucleotides outside the gene matches: 12. CDR1 and CDR2 (germline): SGHDT, YYEEEE. Written as DNA, the CDR3 is TGTGCCAGCAGGAGTCGAGGACAGGGGCGGGTTGGCTACACCTTC. Translating it yields CASRSRGQGRVGYTF.

The chain uses TRBV2 and TRBJ2-7; TRBD1 matches 7 bases. The CDR3 spans 14 residues. With 10 bases clipped from V and 0 bases from J, the junction kept 9 bases outside the gene matches. CDR1 and CDR2 from the germline V gene are SNHLY and FYNNEI. The CDR3 reads CANRLQGISYEQYF. In nucleotides, the CDR3 is TGTGCCAACCGCCTACAGGGGATCTCCTACGAGCAGTACTTC.

This sequence joins TRBV9 and TRBJ1-2; 8 bases match TRBD1. The trim removed 4 bases at V and 5 bases at J, leaving 10 bases unmatched. CDR1 is SGDLS, CDR2 YYNGEE, per germline. This CDR3 region has 15 residues. The chain's CDR3 is CASSSTQGAGYGYTF. The CDR3 DNA reads as TGTGCCAGCAGCTCCACTCAGGGGGCAGGATATGGCTACACCTTC.

The genes are TRBV12-5 and TRBJ1-1; D unclear. V lost 8 bases, J lost 1 base, and 8 bases lay in between. Germline V lookup: CDR1 LGHNT, CDR2 FRNRAP. This CDR3 has 12 amino acids. CDR3 in amino acids: CASSFPNTEAFF. For the CDR3, the DNA is TGTGCTAGTAGCTTCCCGAACACTGAAGCTTTCTTT. Combining the CDR3 with reference TRBV12-5 and TRBJ1-1 gives the whole variable domain DARVTQTPRHKVTEMGQEVTMRCQPILGHNTVFWYRQTMMQGLELLAYFRNRAPLDDSGMPKDRFSAEMPDATLATLKIQPSEPRDSAVYFCASSFPNTEAFFGQGTRLTVV.

This clone was detected only a few times. V and J are TRBV25-1 and TRBJ1-1, with D unresolved. Germline CDR1 and CDR2: MGHDK and SYGVNS. V was pared by 4 bases and J by 4 bases, with 4 bases between. This CDR3 comprises 11 residues. In DNA form, the CDR3 reads TGTGCCAGCAGTGCGGGCACTGAAGCTTTCTTT. Translating it yields CASSAGTEAFF.

This chain uses TRBV7-9 with TRBJ1-3; D ambiguous. The CDR3 is 16 residues long. Trimming pared 5 bases from V and 1 base from J, leaving 15 bases between. The germline V gene has CDR1 SEHNR and CDR2 FQNEAQ (reference sequence). Here the CDR3 DNA reads TGTGCCAGCAGCCCCTCTCGAGTCCGATCTGGAAACACCATATATTTT. This encodes CASSPSRVRSGNTIYF. Complete variable domain (other parts from reference TRBV7-9 and TRBJ1-3): DTGVSQNPRHKITKRGQNVTFRCDPISEHNRLYWYRQTLGQGPEFLTYFQNEAQLEKSRLLSDRFSAERPKGSFSTLEIQRTEQGDSAMYLCASSPSRVRSGNTIYFGEGSWLTVV.

In this sample, this clone turned up a few times. The rearrangement uses TRBV19 and TRBJ1-1; 8 bases agree with TRBD1. Germline CDR1 reads LNHDA; CDR2 reads SQIVND (reference sequence). Trimming cost V 10 bases and J 6 bases; bases outside gene matches: 10. The CDR3 contains 13 residues. The CDR3 spells CATERTGWSEAFF. CDR3 nucleotide sequence: TGTGCCACCGAAAGGACAGGGTGGTCTGAAGCTTTCTTT.

The gene calls are TRBV5-4 and TRBJ1-4, with D tentatively TRBD1 (6 bases). Germline V gene sequence: CDR1 SGHNT, CDR2 YYREEE (reference sequence). The CDR3 contains 14 residues. The V gene lost 0 bases and the J gene lost 8 bases, with 11 bases spanning the gap. CDR3 amino acids: CASSLAQGREKLFF. Here the CDR3 DNA reads TGTGCCAGCAGCTTGGCACAGGGAAGAGAAAAACTGTTTTTT. The full variable domain, in which reference TRBV5-4 and TRBJ1-4 provide the parts outside the CDR3, is ETGVTQSPTHLIKTRGQQVTLRCSSQSGHNTVSWYQQALGQGPQFIFQYYREEENGRGNFPPRFSGLQFPNYSSELNVNALELDDSALYLCASSLAQGREKLFFGSGTQLSVL.

The chain joins TRBV7-2 to TRBJ2-2; 10 bases are shared with TRBD1. V lost 1 base to trimming and J lost 5 bases; unmatched junction nucleotides: 1. CDR3 size: 15 residues. CDR1 is SGHTA, CDR2 FQGNSA, per germline. The CDR3 protein is CASSLGQGATGELFF. As DNA, the CDR3 is TGTGCCAGCAGCTTAGGACAGGGGGCGACCGGGGAGCTGTTTTTT. Combining the CDR3 with reference TRBV7-2 and TRBJ2-2 gives the whole variable domain GAGVSQSPSNKVTEKGKDVELRCDPISGHTALYWYRQSLGQGLEFLIYFQGNSAPDKSGLPSDRFSAERTGGSVSTLTIQRTQQEDSAVYLCASSLGQGATGELFFGEGSRLTVL.

With regard to this clone: One end of the junction varies from germline; a read error may be responsible. The chain is built from TRBV7-9 and TRBJ1-1, with TRBD1 as a possible D gene (5 bases). The germline V gene has CDR1 SEHNR and CDR2 FQNEAQ (reference sequence). This CDR3 comprises 16 residues. This chain's CDR3 is CSSSLGAGRLNTEAFF. The CDR3 DNA is TGTTCCAGCAGCTTAGGTGCAGGGAGGCTGAACACTGAAGCTTTCTTT. Variable domain in full (rest from reference TRBV7-9 and TRBJ1-1): DTGVSQNPRHKITKRGQNVTFRCDPISEHNRLYWYRQTLGQGPEFLTYFQNEAQLEKSRLLSDRFSAERPKGSFSTLEIQRTEQGDSAMYLCSSSLGAGRLNTEAFFGQGTRLTVV.

This chain links TRBV4-3 with TRBJ1-6; tentative D call: TRBD1 (6 bases). The CDR3 totals 17 residues. Germline CDR1 reads LGHNA; CDR2 reads YSLEER. Trimming cost V 1 base and J 10 bases, with 20 bases left between them. CDR3 nucleotides: TGCGCCAGCAGCCAAGGCTCCCTCAACAGGGTAGGGTCACCCCTCCACTTT. This codes for CASSQGSLNRVGSPLHF.

This chain uses TRBV4-2 with TRBJ1-6, with TRBD1 matching 9 bases. The germline V gene has CDR1 LGHNA and CDR2 YNFKEQ. The CDR3 spans 14 residues. Trimming at V came to 6 bases and at J to 5 bases, leaving 2 bases not matched to a gene. The CDR3 nucleotides are TGTGCCAGCAGTTGGGACAGGGATAATTCACCCCTCCACTTT. Its translation is CASSWDRDNSPLHF.

The V and J genes are TRBV6-7 and TRBJ1-5; TRBD1 is a possible D gene (5 bases). TRBV6-7 is designated an ORF whose function remains uncertain. The CDR3 sequence is 19 residues long. V was clipped by 5 bases and J by 5 bases, with 28 bases between them. The CDR3 reads CASSLEFNPGRWEDQPQHF. DNA of the CDR3: TGTGCCAGCAGTCTAGAGTTTAATCCGGGACGTTGGGAGGATCAGCCCCAGCATTTT.

There are a few counts of this clone. The chain recombines TRBV5-6 with TRBJ1-5; weak D call: TRBD1 (5 bases). This CDR3 contains 12 residues. Germline CDR1 SGHDT, CDR2 YYEEEE. V lost 4 bases and J lost 13, with 15 bases in between. CDR3 protein: CASSITGGLQHF. CDR3 sequence (DNA): TGTGCCAGCAGCATCACAGGAGGGTTGCAGCATTTT. The whole variable domain, remainder taken from reference TRBV5-6 and TRBJ1-5, is DAGVTQSPTHLIKTRGQQVTLRCSPKSGHDTVSWYQQALGQGPQFIFQYYEEEERQRGNFPDRFSGHQFPNYSSELNVNALLLGDSALYLCASSITGGLQHFGDGTRLSIL.

J is TRBJ1-1 and V is TRBV19; tentatively, D is TRBD1 (6 bases). Trimming shortened V by 6 bases and J by 5 bases, and 13 bases separated the two germline ends. Germline-derived CDR1 and CDR2 are LNHDA and SQIVND (reference sequence). The CDR3 length is 13 residues. The CDR3 DNA sequence: TGTGCCAGTAGCCTCACAGGGACGACTGAAGCTTTCTTT. Translating it yields CASSLTGTTEAFF.

The J gene is TRBJ1-1, the V gene TRBV4-1; TRBD1 matches at 8 bases. The germline CDR1 and CDR2 sequences are MGHRA and YSYEKL. This CDR3 comprises 17 residues. The junction had 14 bases not matched to a gene; V was cut back by 4 bases and J by 4 bases. The CDR3 loop is CASSLGTGPSLGTEAFF. Here the CDR3 DNA reads TGCGCCAGCAGCCTAGGGACAGGACCCTCATTGGGCACTGAAGCTTTCTTT.

The rearrangement joins TRBV11-2 to TRBJ2-7, with 8 bases fitting TRBD2. J lost 1 base, V lost 5 bases, and 7 bases had no gene match. This CDR3 has 15 amino acids. CDR1 and CDR2 from the germline V gene are SGHAT and FQNNGV. The CDR3 here is CASSPWTSRSYEQYF. As DNA, the CDR3 is TGTGCCAGCAGCCCCTGGACTAGCAGATCCTACGAGCAGTACTTC.

This rearrangement joins TRBV4-1 to TRBJ1-4, with no clear D. Germline-derived CDR1 and CDR2 are MGHRA and YSYEKL. The CDR3 length is 18 residues. V was clipped by 1 base and J by 4 bases, with 19 bases between them. CDR3 region: CASSQGAATTRYNEKLFF. The CDR3 coding sequence is TGCGCCAGCAGCCAAGGGGCAGCCACGACCCGCTATAATGAAAAACTGTTTTTT.

The chain uses TRBV6-1 and TRBJ2-7; perhaps TRBD1 as D (5 bases). CDR1 and CDR2 (germline): MNHNS, SASEGT. The V end was cut by 6 bases, the J end by 3 bases, with 12 bases between. This CDR3 comprises 13 residues. CDR3 protein: CASSFQGSYEQYF. The CDR3 bases are TGTGCCAGCAGCTTCCAGGGTAGCTACGAGCAGTACTTC.